These T cell receptor beta chains were read from a single sample in a study of immune evolution from preneoplasia to lung adenocarcinoma. Assay: immunoSEQ multiplex PCR; the TCRdb copy retains only in-frame clones and omits some. The sample shows around 8,000 clones, approximately 80% of them seen only once. The sample comprised FFPE minimally invasive lung adenocarcinoma tissue. The receptor set was obtained from a person aged 70 to 85 with lung adenocarcinoma. CDR3s include the opening cysteine and the closing phenylalanine or tryptophan. Each record gives: clone size, D gene, J gene, V gene, CDR3 protein, CDR3 DNA. The D gene is left open where the match is weak. Clone sizes are given selectively: once, few, many, or a class where the clone is expanded.

clone size: once
D gene: NA
J gene: TRBJ2-3
V gene: TRBV30
CDR3 protein: CAWRTTDTQYF
CDR3 DNA: TGTGCCTGGAGAACCACAGATACGCAGTATTTT

clone size: NA
D gene: NA
J gene: TRBJ2-7
V gene: TRBV4-1
CDR3 protein: CASSQDADPLREQYF
CDR3 DNA: TGCGCCAGCAGCCAAGATGCGGACCCTCTCAGGGAGCAGTACTTC

clone size: few
D gene: NA
J gene: TRBJ2-3
V gene: TRBV18
CDR3 protein: CASSPPVGTRTDTQYF
CDR3 DNA: TGTGCCAGCTCACCACCCGTGGGGACCCGGACAGATACGCAGTATTTT

clone size: NA
D gene: TRBD2
J gene: TRBJ2-1
V gene: TRBV7-8
CDR3 protein: CASSARRPSGSINEQFF
CDR3 DNA: TGTGCCAGCAGCGCCAGACGGCCTAGCGGGAGTATCAATGAGCAGTTCTTC

clone size: NA
D gene: NA
J gene: TRBJ2-2
V gene: TRBV10-1
CDR3 protein: CASSDGSSNTGELFF
CDR3 DNA: TGCGCCAGCAGTGACGGCAGCTCGAACACCGGGGAGCTGTTTTTT

clone size: NA
D gene: NA
J gene: TRBJ2-1
V gene: TRBV7-8
CDR3 protein: CASSLRPVRSSYNEQFF
CDR3 DNA: TGTGCCAGCAGCCTCCGTCCCGTTCGAAGCTCCTACAATGAGCAGTTCTTC

clone size: NA
D gene: TRBD1
J gene: TRBJ2-3
V gene: TRBV6-5
CDR3 protein: CASSNIQGATDTQYF
CDR3 DNA: TGTGCCAGCAGTAACATACAGGGGGCGACAGATACGCAGTATTTT

clone size: NA
D gene: NA
J gene: TRBJ1-5
V gene: TRBV7-9
CDR3 protein: CASSAGNQPQHF
CDR3 DNA: TGTGCCAGCAGCGCGGGCAATCAGCCCCAGCATTTT

clone size: NA
D gene: NA
J gene: TRBJ1-3
V gene: TRBV5-5
CDR3 protein: CASSRTLNTIYF
CDR3 DNA: TGTGCCAGCAGTAGAACACTCAACACCATATATTTT

clone size: once
D gene: NA
J gene: TRBJ1-6
V gene: TRBV7-8
CDR3 protein: CTSSLGVWVRNSPLHF
CDR3 DNA: TGTACCAGCAGCTTGGGGGTCTGGGTTCGGAATTCACCCCTCCACTTT

clone size: NA
D gene: TRBD1
J gene: TRBJ2-3
V gene: TRBV5-1
CDR3 protein: CASSLDPQTGLYTDTQYF
CDR3 DNA: TGCGCCAGCAGCTTGGACCCGCAGACAGGGCTATACACAGATACGCAGTATTTT

clone size: once
D gene: NA
J gene: TRBJ2-7
V gene: TRBV7-9
CDR3 protein: CASSYGDGEQYF
CDR3 DNA: TGTGCCAGCAGCTATGGCGACGGCGAGCAGTACTTC

clone size: once
D gene: TRBD1
J gene: TRBJ1-1
V gene: TRBV29-1
CDR3 protein: CSVLGSRQGVDSWAFF
CDR3 DNA: TGCAGCGTATTAGGGTCCCGACAGGGGGTAGATTCGTGGGCTTTCTTT

clone size: NA
D gene: TRBD2
J gene: TRBJ2-5
V gene: TRBV9
CDR3 protein: CASSASGGVQETQYF
CDR3 DNA: TGTGCCAGCAGCGCTAGCGGGGGAGTCCAAGAGACCCAGTACTTC

clone size: NA
D gene: NA
J gene: TRBJ1-5
V gene: TRBV6-6
CDR3 protein: CASSYSSTGQEWPQHF
CDR3 DNA: TGTGCCAGCAGTTACTCCTCGACAGGCCAAGAATGGCCCCAGCATTTT

clone size: NA
D gene: NA
J gene: TRBJ2-5
V gene: TRBV4-1
CDR3 protein: CASSQSQETQYF
CDR3 DNA: TGCGCCAGCAGCCAGAGCCAAGAGACCCAGTACTTC

clone size: NA
D gene: TRBD2
J gene: TRBJ2-3
V gene: TRBV4-2
CDR3 protein: CASSQRGGDTQYF
CDR3 DNA: TGTGCCAGCAGCCAACGGGGGGGCGATACGCAGTATTTT

clone size: NA
D gene: NA
J gene: TRBJ2-2
V gene: TRBV5-6
CDR3 protein: CASSPGWGTGELFF
CDR3 DNA: TGTGCCAGCAGCCCGGGTTGGGGGACCGGGGAGCTGTTTTTT

clone size: NA
D gene: TRBD2
J gene: TRBJ2-3
V gene: TRBV5-1
CDR3 protein: CASSHVPGLAGGTDTQYF
CDR3 DNA: TGCGCCAGCAGCCACGTCCCGGGACTAGCGGGGGGCACAGATACGCAGTATTTT

clone size: NA
D gene: TRBD2
J gene: TRBJ2-1
V gene: TRBV5-4
CDR3 protein: CASSRTSGSYNEQFF
CDR3 DNA: TGTGCCAGCAGCCGGACTAGCGGGAGCTACAATGAGCAGTTCTTC

clone size: NA
D gene: TRBD1
J gene: TRBJ1-1
V gene: TRBV27
CDR3 protein: CASSLSWGGTGAAEAFF
CDR3 DNA: TGTGCCAGCAGTTTATCGTGGGGGGGGACAGGGGCCGCTGAAGCTTTCTTT

clone size: NA
D gene: TRBD2
J gene: TRBJ2-5
V gene: TRBV7-2
CDR3 protein: CASSLTGLAQTGGTQYF
CDR3 DNA: TGTGCCAGCAGCTTGACTGGACTAGCGCAAACGGGAGGGACCCAGTACTTC

clone size: NA
D gene: NA
J gene: TRBJ1-1
V gene: TRBV7-3
CDR3 protein: CASRVSVNTEAFF
CDR3 DNA: TGTGCCAGCAGGGTTTCGGTGAACACTGAAGCTTTCTTT

clone size: NA
D gene: NA
J gene: TRBJ1-2
V gene: TRBV29-1
CDR3 protein: CSVVGQQAPGGYTF
CDR3 DNA: TGCAGCGTTGTGGGCCAACAGGCCCCAGGAGGCTACACCTTC

clone size: NA
D gene: NA
J gene: TRBJ2-3
V gene: TRBV28
CDR3 protein: CASSPLLGDTQYF
CDR3 DNA: TGTGCCAGCAGTCCCTTGCTGGGAGATACGCAGTATTTT

clone size: NA
D gene: NA
J gene: TRBJ2-6
V gene: TRBV9
CDR3 protein: CASSVEGLGANVLTF
CDR3 DNA: TGTGCCAGCAGCGTAGAAGGGCTTGGGGCCAACGTCCTGACTTTC

clone size: once
D gene: NA
J gene: TRBJ2-1
V gene: TRBV6-5
CDR3 protein: CASSRDNEQFF
CDR3 DNA: TGTGCCAGCAGCAGGGACAATGAGCAGTTCTTC

clone size: NA
D gene: NA
J gene: TRBJ1-4
V gene: TRBV25-1
CDR3 protein: CASSEWGAANEKLFF
CDR3 DNA: TGTGCCAGCAGTGAATGGGGGGCCGCGAATGAAAAACTGTTTTTT

clone size: NA
D gene: TRBD2
J gene: TRBJ2-3
V gene: TRBV19
CDR3 protein: CASSPRLAVGADTQYF
CDR3 DNA: TGTGCCAGTAGTCCCCGACTAGCGGTTGGGGCGGATACGCAGTATTTT

clone size: few
D gene: TRBD2
J gene: TRBJ2-7
V gene: TRBV9
CDR3 protein: CASSPTPQGMTSGRAYEQYF
CDR3 DNA: TGTGCCAGCAGCCCGACCCCCCAAGGCATGACTAGCGGGAGGGCCTACGAGCAGTACTTC

clone size: NA
D gene: TRBD1
J gene: TRBJ1-2
V gene: TRBV29-1
CDR3 protein: CSVDGQALGVAGYTF
CDR3 DNA: TGCAGCGTTGACGGACAGGCCCTCGGCGTAGCCGGCTACACCTTC

clone size: NA
D gene: NA
J gene: TRBJ2-2
V gene: TRBV27
CDR3 protein: CASSRSHGAGELFF
CDR3 DNA: TGTGCCAGCAGTAGGTCTCACGGGGCCGGGGAGCTGTTTTTT

clone size: NA
D gene: TRBD1
J gene: TRBJ2-5
V gene: TRBV25-1
CDR3 protein: CASSNYRTGGMETQYF
CDR3 DNA: TGTGCCAGCAGTAACTACCGGACAGGGGGCATGGAGACCCAGTACTTC

clone size: NA
D gene: NA
J gene: TRBJ2-3
V gene: TRBV9
CDR3 protein: CASSVKDGSLGDTQYF
CDR3 DNA: TGTGCCAGCAGCGTAAAAGACGGGAGCCTAGGGGATACGCAGTATTTT

clone size: NA
D gene: NA
J gene: TRBJ1-1
V gene: TRBV10-1
CDR3 protein: CASSEESGSTEAFF
CDR3 DNA: TGCGCCAGCAGTGAGGAATCCGGGAGCACTGAAGCTTTCTTT

clone size: few
D gene: NA
J gene: TRBJ2-3
V gene: TRBV6-1
CDR3 protein: CASSGSWQADTQYF
CDR3 DNA: TGTGCCAGCTCAGGATCGTGGCAGGCAGATACGCAGTATTTT

clone size: NA
D gene: TRBD1
J gene: TRBJ2-1
V gene: TRBV4-1
CDR3 protein: CASSQVRTGAYNEQFF
CDR3 DNA: TGCGCCAGCAGCCAAGTACGGACAGGGGCCTACAATGAGCAGTTCTTC

clone size: NA
D gene: NA
J gene: TRBJ2-5
V gene: TRBV7-9
CDR3 protein: CASSFGLSGETQYF
CDR3 DNA: TGTGCCAGCAGCTTCGGACTTTCAGGAGAGACCCAGTACTTC

clone size: NA
D gene: NA
J gene: TRBJ2-7
V gene: TRBV4-2
CDR3 protein: CAAGDRTSYEQYF
CDR3 DNA: TGTGCCGCCGGGGATCGCACCTCCTACGAGCAGTACTTC

clone size: NA
D gene: NA
J gene: TRBJ2-1
V gene: TRBV19
CDR3 protein: CASSRGAEQFF
CDR3 DNA: TGTGCCAGTAGTCGGGGCGCCGAGCAGTTCTTC

clone size: few
D gene: NA
J gene: TRBJ1-6
V gene: TRBV5-4
CDR3 protein: CASSRTGSGVSPLHF
CDR3 DNA: TGTGCCAGCAGCCGAACCGGGAGTGGGGTTTCACCCCTCCACTTT

clone size: NA
D gene: TRBD1
J gene: TRBJ1-6
V gene: TRBV5-6
CDR3 protein: CASSPTGEGNSPLHF
CDR3 DNA: TGTGCCAGCAGCCCGACAGGGGAGGGTAATTCACCCCTCCACTTT

clone size: NA
D gene: NA
J gene: TRBJ1-1
V gene: TRBV30
CDR3 protein: CALTPGVEAFF
CDR3 DNA: TGTGCCCTGACACCCGGGGTTGAAGCTTTCTTT

clone size: NA
D gene: TRBD2
J gene: TRBJ2-3
V gene: TRBV5-1
CDR3 protein: CASSEGLAGRLDTQYF
CDR3 DNA: TGCGCCAGCAGCGAGGGACTAGCGGGGCGTTTGGATACGCAGTATTTT

clone size: once
D gene: NA
J gene: TRBJ2-7
V gene: TRBV6-1
CDR3 protein: CASSASLGVWQYF
CDR3 DNA: TGTGCCAGCAGCGCCTCTTTAGGGGTATGGCAGTACTTC

clone size: NA
D gene: NA
J gene: TRBJ2-3
V gene: TRBV4-1
CDR3 protein: CASSQTGATDTQYF
CDR3 DNA: TGCGCCAGCAGCCAAACAGGAGCTACTGATACGCAGTATTTT

clone size: NA
D gene: NA
J gene: TRBJ1-4
V gene: TRBV28
CDR3 protein: CASSLEGGKTNEKLFF
CDR3 DNA: TGTGCCAGCAGTTTAGAGGGGGGAAAGACTAATGAAAAACTGTTTTTT

clone size: NA
D gene: NA
J gene: TRBJ1-1
V gene: TRBV7-2
CDR3 protein: CASSFGGSKREAFF
CDR3 DNA: TGTGCCAGCAGCTTCGGGGGAAGTAAACGGGAAGCTTTCTTT

clone size: NA
D gene: NA
J gene: TRBJ1-5
V gene: TRBV2
CDR3 protein: CASSAGPQNQPQHF
CDR3 DNA: TGTGCCAGCAGTGCAGGCCCCCAAAATCAGCCCCAGCATTTT

clone size: few
D gene: NA
J gene: TRBJ2-3
V gene: TRBV18
CDR3 protein: CASSLRDGSTDTQYF
CDR3 DNA: TGTGCCAGCTCACTCCGGGACGGCAGCACAGATACGCAGTATTTT

clone size: NA
D gene: NA
J gene: TRBJ1-2
V gene: TRBV27
CDR3 protein: CASSPRLGAGGYGYTF
CDR3 DNA: TGTGCCAGCAGTCCCAGACTGGGGGCAGGCGGCTATGGCTACACCTTC

clone size: NA
D gene: NA
J gene: TRBJ2-7
V gene: TRBV30
CDR3 protein: CACGQGSYGGAGEQYF
CDR3 DNA: TGTGCCTGTGGACAGGGGAGTTACGGGGGGGCAGGCGAGCAGTACTTC

clone size: NA
D gene: NA
J gene: TRBJ2-7
V gene: TRBV28
CDR3 protein: CASTMMRAENYEQYF
CDR3 DNA: TGTGCCAGCACCATGATGCGGGCAGAGAACTACGAGCAGTACTTC

clone size: NA
D gene: TRBD2
J gene: TRBJ2-1
V gene: TRBV28
CDR3 protein: CASSGRASSSYNEQFF
CDR3 DNA: TGTGCCAGCAGCGGGAGGGCCTCCAGCTCCTACAATGAGCAGTTCTTC

clone size: NA
D gene: NA
J gene: TRBJ1-1
V gene: TRBV30
CDR3 protein: CAWSRRGSDTEAFF
CDR3 DNA: TGTGCCTGGAGTCGGAGGGGGTCGGACACTGAAGCTTTCTTT